Listed below are T cell receptor beta chains from one sample, sequenced in a study of T-cell memory formation after mild COVID-19. TCRdb reprocessed the 5' RACE reads with MiXCR, giving one entry per CDR3 protein. The data show about 150,000 distinct CDR3 sequences, under 15% seen once. Sample: PBMCs or a T cell subset sorted from them (not recorded which). These receptors originate from a man between 18 and 35 years old who had mild COVID-19 (a few samples of this study predate the infection). Cell type and time point are not known. CDR3s include the opening cysteine and the closing phenylalanine or tryptophan.

v_call,j_call,cdr3_aa
TRBV7-9,TRBJ1-5,CASSSSFGDQPQHF
TRBV10-3,TRBJ2-3,CAISEPGVTDTQYF
TRBV11-2,TRBJ1-2,CASSSDRRDNYGYTF
TRBV7-9,TRBJ1-4,CASSPRSPNEKLFF
TRBV4-3,TRBJ1-6,CASSQVGARPLHF
TRBV6-5,TRBJ2-1,CASRSLAGGLNEQFF
TRBV18,TRBJ2-5,CASSGEGGTRETQYF
TRBV9,TRBJ1-3,CASSRDRGSGNTIYF
TRBV7-2,TRBJ2-7,CASSPQYEQYF
TRBV6-5,TRBJ1-1,CASSFAGGNTEAFF
TRBV4-1,TRBJ1-1,CASSQDLGTGNTEAFF
TRBV7-2,TRBJ1-5,CASRGPRGQPQHF
TRBV7-9,TRBJ1-4,CASSLGGARANEKLFF
TRBV4-3,TRBJ2-3,CASSQAPGPDTQYF
TRBV5-5,TRBJ2-3,CASSRWGDPSTDTQYF
TRBV2,TRBJ2-7,CASRGSRTYEQYF
TRBV7-6,TRBJ2-1,CASSLVVTDEQFF
TRBV29-1,TRBJ2-7,CSVEDPWTGVEQYF
TRBV11-2,TRBJ1-3,CASSSSRRDSGNTIYF
TRBV5-4,TRBJ1-5,CASSQGGAGQPQHF
TRBV7-2,TRBJ1-5,CASSFTGPSNQPQHF
TRBV11-1,TRBJ2-1,CASSLEQGMLEQFF
TRBV5-1,TRBJ2-6,CASRTTSSGANVLTF
TRBV3-1,TRBJ2-2,CASSHPGTGVSGELFF
TRBV7-2,TRBJ2-1,CASSLSWGNEQFF
TRBV29-1,TRBJ2-2,CSGAGQNTGELFF
TRBV6-5,TRBJ2-3,CASSFSGLVPTDTQYF
TRBV7-2,TRBJ2-5,CASSRDRARGETQYF
TRBV25-1,TRBJ1-1,CASSECWTGRLLEAFF
TRBV6-2/TRBV6-3,TRBJ2-2,CASRRPGQGHTGELFF
TRBV12-3/TRBV12-4,TRBJ2-7,CASSKDRVSEQYF
TRBV7-9,TRBJ1-1,CASSLAVSKAFF
TRBV7-9,TRBJ1-2,CASSTSTGFYTF
TRBV4-3,TRBJ1-6,CASSQVWGGLEESPLHF
TRBV29-1,TRBJ2-3,CSVAQGRFTDTQYF
TRBV7-2,TRBJ2-5,CASSLGGNAETQYF
TRBV2,TRBJ1-6,CASSEEVRAGNSPLHF
TRBV3-1,TRBJ1-3,CASSLGQAYGNTIYF
TRBV18,TRBJ2-5,CASSPLGGVPQETQYF
TRBV7-2,TRBJ2-1,CASSSFAGGEDEQFF
TRBV5-5,TRBJ1-2,CASSYLGRGAGYGYTF